What follows describes a single T cell receptor (beta chain). The antigen remains unidentified. These data belong to a study of PD-L1 blockade in urothelial cancer. The time point here: pretreatment peripheral blood. Trimming cost V 3 bases and J 7 bases; bases outside gene matches: 15. This CDR3 is 18 amino acids long. Looked up from germline, CDR1 is ENHRY and CDR2 is SYGVKD. Study-level results: TCR clonality was measured in pretreatment peripheral blood. Clonality below the median predicted better survival.

TCRdb keeps only in-frame clones here, not all; method: immunoSEQ multiplex PCR. The table records 60,000 to 75,000 clones, 84% of them present only once. The chain is built from TRBV10-3 and TRBJ2-7; 13 nucleotides line up with TRBD2. The sequenced sample was PBMCs, obtained around atezolizumab (anti-PD-L1) treatment. This TCR was sampled from a woman aged 70 to 79 with urothelial cancer. CDR3 sequence reads: CAISDPGTSGMGGREQYF. The CDR3 nucleotides read TGTGCCATCAGTGACCCCGGGACTAGCGGGATGGGCGGTAGGGAGCAGTACTTC.